These 30 T cell receptor beta chains were sequenced from one sample in a study of cytomegalovirus exposure and HLA in healthy donors. Sequenced by immunoSEQ multiplex PCR; TCRdb stores in-frame clones only, minus some. There are around 250,000 clones in the sample; around 90% occur only once, and more than 0.35% lies in the top ten. Material: PBMCs. The receptors stem from a woman between 18 and 30 years old in good health and CMV-seronegative.

V is TRBV7-3 and J is TRBJ2-2; 8 bases agree with TRBD1. Germline V gene sequence: CDR1 SGHTA, CDR2 FQGTGA. The CDR3 consists of 16 residues. The junction had 4 bases not matched to a gene; V was cut back by 3 bases and J by 1 base. In DNA form, the CDR3 reads TGTGCCAGCAGCTTTTCTGGACAGGGGAACACCGGGGAGCTGTTTTTT. This encodes CASSFSGQGNTGELFF.

This clone came up a few times. The chain links TRBV4-1 to TRBJ2-1; perhaps TRBD1 as D (5 bases). This CDR3 is built from 16 residues. V lost 4 bases and J lost 0, with 13 bases in between. CDR1 is MGHRA and CDR2 is YSYEKL in the germline V gene. The CDR3 DNA sequence: TGCGCCAGCAGCCTACGACAGCAGAGCTCCTACAATGAGCAGTTCTTC. It specifies CASSLRQQSSYNEQFF.

Note on this clone: Given the absence of the conserved phenylalanine or tryptophan at the CDR3 end, a read error is likely. Because the CDR3's place on the DNA is in doubt, the DNA is left out and the CDR3 is given as listed by TCRdb. The rearrangement uses TRBV27 and TRBJ1-4. Germline V lookup: CDR1 MNHEY, CDR2 SMNVEV (reference sequence). The CDR3 length is 13 residues, termini included. The CDR3 reads CASSLVIPDSSYL.

V gene TRBV28 combines with J gene TRBJ2-3; maybe TRBD1 (6 bases). V was trimmed by 9 bases and J by 2 bases, leaving 18 bases between them. This CDR3 region has 15 residues. CDR1 MDHEN and CDR2 SYDVKM come from the germline V gene. In DNA, the CDR3 is TGTGCCAGTGCCGCAGGGGTTTCCCTCACAGATACGCAGTATTTT. Translating gives CASAAGVSLTDTQYF.

In this sample, this clone turned up a few times. This sequence joins TRBV27 and TRBJ2-5; the D gene is possibly TRBD2 (5 bases). Germline-derived CDR1 and CDR2 are MNHEY and SMNVEV (reference sequence). CDR3 size: 16 residues. Between the trimmed V and J ends, which lost 4 bases and 2 bases, there was a span of 17 bases. The CDR3 sequence: CASSSIRGMAQETQYF. Written as DNA, the CDR3 is TGTGCCAGCAGTTCTATTAGAGGGATGGCGCAAGAGACCCAGTACTTC.

V usage is TRBV9 and J usage is TRBJ2-3, with TRBD2 matching over 15 bases. CDR1 is SGDLS and CDR2 is YYNGEE in the germline V gene. J gave up 1 base and V 4 bases, and 7 bases lay outside the gene matches. The CDR3 sequence is 18 residues long. In DNA form, the CDR3 reads TGTGCCAGCAGCCTCCGGACTAGCGGGGGGGCAGGCACAGATACGCAGTATTTT. Amino acids: CASSLRTSGGAGTDTQYF.

CDR3 DNA: TGCGCCAGCAGCCAAGTTGGCGGGGCGGCTAATGAAAAACTGTTTTTT. It yields the protein CASSQVGGAANEKLFF. The rearrangement joins TRBV4-1 to TRBJ1-4; D may be TRBD1 (5 bases). V was cut by 1 base and J by 3 bases, with 12 bases left in between. The CDR3 is 16 residues long. Looked up from germline, CDR1 is MGHRA and CDR2 is YSYEKL.

The genes are TRBV5-1 and TRBJ2-2, with D maybe TRBD2 (5 bases). CDR3 size: 14 residues. V was cut by 2 bases and J by 5 bases, with 10 bases left in between. Germline V gives CDR1 SGHRS, CDR2 YFSETQ. The CDR3 DNA is TGCGCCAGCAGCTTCGAAGGGAGAACCGGGGAGCTGTTTTTT. Translated: CASSFEGRTGELFF.

The chain uses TRBV29-1 and TRBJ2-3; the D is unclear. V was clipped by 4 bases and J by 2 bases, with 10 bases between them. The germline CDR1 and CDR2 sequences are SQVTM and ANQGSEA. There are 13 residues in the CDR3. CDR3: CSVGVAVTDTQYF. In nucleotides, the CDR3 is TGCAGCGTTGGGGTAGCAGTCACAGATACGCAGTATTTT.

This clone was detected only once. This chain joins TRBV29-1 and TRBJ2-7; 7 bases align to TRBD2. The CDR3 runs 12 residues. CDR1 and CDR2 from the germline V gene are SQVTM and ANQGSEA. The V and J ends lost 4 bases and 4 bases, in that order; junction bases with no gene match: 4. This chain's CDR3 is CSVAWRGYEQYF. DNA for the CDR3: TGCAGCGTTGCTTGGCGGGGGTACGAGCAGTACTTC.

The chain has TRBV6-1 and TRBJ2-2; D ambiguous. The CDR3 contains 15 residues. CDR1 MNHNS and CDR2 SASEGT come from the germline V gene. With 5 bases removed from V and 10 bases from J, the gap between germline ends came to 20 bases. The DNA for the CDR3 is TGTGCCAGCAGTAACCTACTAATGACTGAATCGGAGCTGTTTTTT. Protein sequence: CASSNLLMTESELFF.

V and J are TRBV6-5 and TRBJ2-7, with TRBD1 matching over 7 bases. CDR3 length equals 14 residues. Germline CDR1 is MNHEY and CDR2 is SVGAGI. With 0 bases clipped from V and 5 bases from J, the junction kept 4 bases outside the gene matches. CDR3 residues: CASSYSARGNEQYF. For the CDR3, the DNA is TGTGCCAGCAGTTACTCGGCCAGGGGGAACGAGCAGTACTTC.

V gene TRBV20-1 combines with J gene TRBJ2-5; no reliable D call. Germline CDR1 and CDR2: DFQATT and SNEGSKA (reference sequence). V was pared by 6 bases and J by 5 bases, with 10 bases between. The CDR3 sequence is 11 residues long. The DNA of the CDR3 is TGCAGTGCGGCCCACCCGGAGACCCAGTACTTC. This encodes CSAAHPETQYF.

The chain combines TRBV7-9 with TRBJ1-5, with a tentative D call TRBD1 (5 bases). V was clipped by 5 bases and J by 6 bases, with 11 bases between them. From germline, CDR1 is SEHNR and CDR2 FQNEAQ (reference sequence). The CDR3 totals 13 residues. CDR3 in amino acids: CASSPDGGQPQHF. In nucleotides, the CDR3 is TGTGCCAGCAGCCCAGACGGGGGTCAGCCCCAGCATTTT.

The genes are TRBV6-5 and TRBJ1-2; 9 bases line up with TRBD1. The CDR3 length is 14 residues. V lost 2 bases and J lost 7; bases outside the gene matches: 5. Germline V CDR1 and CDR2: MNHEY, SVGAGI. The CDR3 region has the DNA TGTGCCAGCAGTTACGAACAGGGGGCTCTTGGCTACACCTTC. Translation: CASSYEQGALGYTF.

The rearrangement uses TRBV4-3 and TRBJ2-2; the D is unclear. Germline CDR1 reads LGHNA; CDR2 reads YSLEER. V lost 0 bases to trimming and J lost 2 bases, with 7 bases between them. This CDR3 spans 15 amino acids. CDR3 DNA: TGCGCCAGCAGCCAAGATCGGTCCAACACCGGGGAGCTGTTTTTT. Protein product: CASSQDRSNTGELFF.

This clone was seen only once. The chain employs TRBV11-1 and TRBJ2-4; 8 bases agree with TRBD1. The germline V gene encodes CDR1 SGHAT and CDR2 FQDESV (reference sequence). The V gene end was trimmed by 2 bases and the J gene end by 6 bases; junction bases not matched to a gene: 9. This CDR3 is built from 16 residues. The CDR3 sequence: CASSLRTGYGRNIQYF. The DNA of the CDR3 is TGTGCCAGCAGCTTAAGGACAGGGTACGGTAGAAACATTCAGTACTTC.

The chain joins TRBV13 to TRBJ1-1; D gene uncertain. V lost 0 bases to trimming and J lost 7 bases, with 12 bases between them. The V gene's germline CDR1 is PRHDT and CDR2 FYEKMQ (reference sequence). The CDR3 consists of 14 residues. Written as DNA, the CDR3 is TGTGCCAGCAGCTTAGGCCGAGGAGTAGGTGAAGCTTTCTTT. Protein sequence: CASSLGRGVGEAFF.

The V and J genes are TRBV19 and TRBJ2-3; D is undetermined. Deletions cut 6 bases from V and 2 bases from J, with 15 bases between. CDR1 and CDR2 (germline): LNHDA, SQIVND (reference sequence). The CDR3 runs to 15 residues. DNA of the CDR3: TGTGCCAGTAGAAACAGACCGTTTTCCACAGATACGCAGTATTTT. Its protein is CASRNRPFSTDTQYF.

J is TRBJ2-3 and V is TRBV10-2; TRBD2 agrees at 14 bases. J was trimmed by 7 bases and V by 5 bases; bases with no gene match: 5. The germline CDR1 and CDR2 sequences are WSHSY and SAAADI. The CDR3 totals 15 residues. CDR3 residues: CASSPTSGGAYTQYF. The DNA for the CDR3 is TGCGCCAGCAGTCCGACTAGCGGGGGGGCGTATACGCAGTATTTT.

This chain connects TRBV6-6 to TRBJ2-3; 10 positions agree with TRBD2. Looked up from germline, CDR1 is MNHNY and CDR2 is SVGAGI (reference sequence). The V and J ends lost 5 bases and 5 bases, in that order; junction bases with no gene match: 7. This CDR3 comprises 15 residues. CDR3: CASSSGGAVGDTQYF. CDR3 nucleotides: TGTGCCAGCAGTAGCGGGGGGGCGGTCGGAGATACGCAGTATTTT.

This sequence joins TRBV18 and TRBJ1-1; D is possibly TRBD1 (6 bases). The germline V and J ends were trimmed by 1 base and 0 bases, with 9 bases remaining between them. The germline V gene encodes CDR1 KGHSH and CDR2 LQKENI. The CDR3 contains 15 residues. The CDR3 is CASSPRTELNTEAFF. CDR3 sequence (DNA): TGTGCCAGCTCACCACGGACAGAATTGAACACTGAAGCTTTCTTT.

This clone has a single count. This chain connects TRBV2 to TRBJ2-7; D is ambiguous. CDR1 and CDR2 from the germline V gene are SNHLY and FYNNEI. V dropped 2 bases and J dropped 2 bases, with 10 bases sitting between them. The length of the CDR3 is 14 residues. The CDR3 region is CASSESPGTYEQYV. The CDR3 nucleotides read TGTGCCAGCAGTGAATCTCCAGGCACCTACGAGCAGTACGTC.

V is TRBV4-2 and J is TRBJ1-1; D may be TRBD1 (5 bases). The CDR3 is 13 amino acids. V was clipped by 2 bases and J by 4 bases, with 8 bases between them. The germline gives CDR1 LGHNA, CDR2 YNFKEQ. CDR3 bases: TGTGCCAGCAGCCAACGGCAGGGCACTGAAGCTTTCTTT. This gives the protein CASSQRQGTEAFF.

CDR3 nucleotides: TGCGCCAGCAGCGCGGGACAGAACTATAACTATGGCTACACCTTC. This translates into CASSAGQNYNYGYTF. The J gene is TRBJ1-2, the V gene TRBV5-1; 7 bases map to TRBD1. Germline CDR1 reads SGHRS; CDR2 reads YFSETQ. The ends lost 4 bases at V and 1 base at J; junction bases unmatched: 7. The CDR3 sequence is 15 residues long.

This clone was picked up a small number of times. The rearrangement uses TRBV7-6 and TRBJ2-2; D perhaps matches TRBD1 (5 bases). The CDR3 runs to 14 residues. V was clipped by 5 bases and J by 1 base, with 8 bases between them. Germline V lookup: CDR1 SGHVS, CDR2 FNYEAQ. The CDR3 is CASSLGQNTGELFF. CDR3 sequence (DNA): TGTGCCAGCAGCCTTGGACAGAACACCGGGGAGCTGTTTTTT.

The genes are TRBV5-4 and TRBJ2-1, with 14 bases that match TRBD2. CDR3 length: 17 residues. CDR1 is SGHNT and CDR2 is YYREEE in the germline V gene (reference sequence). V shed 4 bases and J 7 bases; nucleotides not matched to a gene: 10. CDR3 sequence: CASSTGLAGGVRNEQFF. CDR3 nucleotide sequence: TGTGCCAGCAGCACCGGACTAGCGGGGGGAGTTAGGAATGAGCAGTTCTTC.

This sequence joins TRBV27 and TRBJ2-1, with TRBD2 matching 13 bases. Per germline, CDR1 MNHEY and CDR2 SMNVEV (reference sequence). CDR3 size: 15 residues. V lost 6 bases to trimming and J lost 5 bases; unmatched junction nucleotides: 4. The CDR3 here is CASRPLAGGDNEQFF. CDR3 coding DNA: TGTGCCAGCAGACCACTAGCGGGGGGGGACAATGAGCAGTTCTTC.

J is TRBJ2-5 and V is TRBV10-2; a weak D match, TRBD2 (5 bases). The V gene's germline CDR1 is WSHSY and CDR2 SAAADI. This CDR3 is 13 amino acids long. V lost 3 bases, J lost 0 bases, and 5 bases lay in between. The CDR3 protein is CASSDGNQETQYF. CDR3 DNA: TGCGCCAGCAGTGACGGGAACCAAGAGACCCAGTACTTC.

The genes are TRBV7-9 and TRBJ1-2; TRBD1 might be the D (6 bases). The CDR3 covers 16 residues. CDR1 and CDR2 from the germline V gene are SEHNR and FQNEAQ (reference sequence). V lost 4 bases to trimming and J lost 0 bases, with 15 bases between them. Here the CDR3 reads CASSWGQAEANYGYTF. In DNA form, the CDR3 reads TGTGCCAGCAGCTGGGGGCAGGCGGAAGCTAACTATGGCTACACCTTC.